This TCR beta chain was observed in a study of CD8 T cells in Susac syndrome. This CDR3 is built from 16 residues. Germline CDR1 reads SEHNR; CDR2 reads FQNEAQ (reference sequence). V lost 5 bases, J lost 2 bases, and 15 bases lay in between. Reverse transcription of 0.5 to 1 ug RNA was performed with random hexamers. MiXCR was run by TCRdb on the immunoSEQ multiplex PCR reads, yielding one entry per CDR3 protein. The sample lists 95,000 to 150,000 distinct CDR3 sequences; under 96% were seen once. The J gene is TRBJ2-2, the V gene TRBV7-9; D is unclear. The receptor's source is a human donor with Susac syndrome. Input material: CD4+ T cells from PBMCs. The CDR3 coding sequence is TGTGCCAGCAGCCACGCCCGTTCTAGTAACACCGGGGAGCTGTTTTTT. It is translated as CASSHARSSNTGELFF. The complete variable domain, with remaining parts taken from reference TRBV7-9 and TRBJ2-2, reads DTGVSQNPRHKITKRGQNVTFRCDPISEHNRLYWYRQTLGQGPEFLTYFQNEAQLEKSRLLSDRFSAERPKGSFSTLEIQRTEQGDSAMYLCASSHARSSNTGELFFGEGSRLTVL.